These 5 T cell receptor beta chains came from one sample sequenced in a study of cytotoxic CD8 clonotypes in ibrutinib-treated CLL. Data came from immunoSEQ multiplex PCR; TCRdb stores just in-frame clones and leaves some out. Of 120,000 to 150,000 clones in the sample, roughly 80% were seen once. The sample consisted of PBMCs, taken after 12 months of ibrutinib treatment. Receptor source: a human donor with chronic lymphocytic leukemia.

This rearrangement joins TRBV5-5 to TRBJ1-2, with 8 bases identical to TRBD1. Germline trimming cut 0 bases from V and 6 bases from J; bases unmatched to any gene: 4. Germline V lookup: CDR1 SGHKS, CDR2 YYEKEE (reference sequence). The CDR3 is 14 residues long. The CDR3 nucleotides are TGTGCCAGCAGCTTGGCGGGCAGGGGGCATGGCTACACCTTC. Translated: CASSLAGRGHGYTF.

The chain uses TRBV11-2 and TRBJ2-1; TRBD2 matches 8 bases. The germline gives CDR1 SGHAT, CDR2 FQNNGV. This CDR3 has 14 amino acids. V shed 4 bases and J 4 bases; nucleotides not matched to a gene: 3. The CDR3 sequence: CASSSTSGYNEQFF. Written as DNA, the CDR3 is TGTGCCAGCAGCTCAACTAGCGGTTACAATGAGCAGTTCTTC.

This sequence joins TRBV27 and TRBJ1-1; 8 bases fit TRBD1. Germline CDR1 reads MNHEY; CDR2 reads SMNVEV (reference sequence). V trimming: 1 base; J trimming: 2 bases; junction bases outside the gene matches: 3. This CDR3 comprises 15 residues. The CDR3 protein is CASSLLQGVNTEAFF. CDR3 bases: TGTGCCAGCAGTTTATTACAGGGGGTCAACACTGAAGCTTTCTTT.

This clone was detected only a few times. V gene TRBV14 combines with J gene TRBJ2-3; the D gene could be TRBD1 or TRBD2 (5 bases each). This CDR3 is 14 amino acids long. Germline CDR1 reads SGHDN; CDR2 reads FVKESK. V was pared by 5 bases and J by 2 bases, with 11 bases between. DNA for the CDR3: TGTGCCAGCAGCAAGGGACGGCACACAGATACGCAGTATTTT. The encoded protein is CASSKGRHTDTQYF.

This clone was found once. CDR3 sequence (DNA): TGTGCCATCAGTGGTTGGCAGGGGGCACAGTATGAGCAGTTCTTC. Amino acid sequence: CAISGWQGAQYEQFF. The J gene is TRBJ2-1, the V gene TRBV10-3; 8 nucleotides line up with TRBD1. CDR1 and CDR2 (germline): ENHRY, SYGVKD. The junction had 10 bases not matched to a gene; V was cut back by 4 bases and J by 8 bases. The length of the CDR3 is 15 residues.